This T cell receptor (beta chain) was sequenced during a study of blood T cells in healthy people across ages. This clonotype has more than one count but fewer than ten. This CDR3 is built from 13 residues. The germline V gene encodes CDR1 SQVTM and CDR2 ANQGSEA. Trimming pared 5 bases from V and 4 bases from J, leaving 11 bases between. With a J-beta primer mix and a sample-barcoded 5' primer, a second PCR ran about 7 to 12 cycles. TCRdb re-derived calls from the 5' RACE reads in MiXCR, one entry per CDR3 protein. This sample yields 750,000 to 850,000 distinct CDR3 sequences, of which just under 25% are seen a single time; approximately 3.7% belongs to the top ten. This sample also appeared in a second study, on T cells of mothers and their children. That work adds: Primer M1S, used in the second PCR, introduced sample barcodes and 2-4 random nucleotides.

The source material was blood. The clonotype originates from a boy aged 5-17 years in good health. The V gene is TRBV29-1, the J gene TRBJ2-2, with D unclear. The CDR3 nucleotides are TGCAGCGTTTCAGAAGGTGGCACCGGGGAGCTGTTTTTT. Protein: CSVSEGGTGELFF.